A single sample is the source of the 4 T cell receptor beta chains below, sequenced in a study of regulatory T cells in long-lasting Graves disease. Time point noted: persistent/refractory GD, antithyroid drugs over 5 years with positive TRAb. Construction of the TCR library relied on RNA isolated from PBMCs. Assembly of TCR beta libraries relied on iRepertoire HTBI primers together with Arm-PCR of CDR3 regions. TCRdb re-derived calls from the multiplex PCR reads in MiXCR, one entry per CDR3 protein. The repertoire includes 350,000 to 450,000 distinct CDR3 sequences, 20% to 25% of them detected once, and about 29% sits in the top ten. The sequencing used peripheral blood mononuclear cells (PBMCs), collected when the disease was refractory, from a patient treated with antithyroid drugs. These receptor sequences come from a woman between 40 and 55 years old with Graves disease.

V usage is TRBV14 and J usage is TRBJ1-1; D not certain. CDR3 size: 16 residues. Germline V gene sequence: CDR1 SGHDN, CDR2 FVKESK. The ends were cut back, 4 bases at V and 0 bases at J, with 15 bases in the middle. CDR3 sequence reads: CASSLEPGSLNTEAFF. The CDR3 nucleotides are TGTGCCAGCAGCCTTGAGCCGGGGTCCCTGAACACTGAAGCTTTCTTT.

This clonotype was observed a handful of times. This chain joins TRBV10-3 and TRBJ1-2, with a possible D match to TRBD1 (6 bases). The CDR3 covers 12 residues. Trimming cost V 8 bases and J 4 bases, with 11 bases left between them. The germline CDR1 and CDR2 sequences are ENHRY and SYGVKD. The CDR3 loop reads CAIRQASYGYTF. The DNA of the CDR3 is TGTGCCATCCGACAGGCGAGCTATGGCTACACCTTC.

This clonotype turned up a few times. This chain connects TRBV5-1 to TRBJ2-7, with D maybe TRBD2 (5 bases). V lost 1 base and J 6 bases, leaving 17 bases between the germline ends. The CDR3 consists of 15 residues. CDR1 and CDR2 (germline): SGHRS, YFSETQ. CDR3 region: CASSLSWGEAGEQYF. The CDR3 nucleotides are TGCGCCAGCAGCTTGTCTTGGGGAGAGGCGGGCGAGCAGTACTTC. The entire variable domain, with the rest obtained from reference TRBV5-1 and TRBJ2-7, is as follows: KAGVTQTPRYLIKTRGQQVTLSCSPISGHRSVSWYQQTPGQGLQFLFEYFSETQRNKGNFPGRFSGRQFSNSRSEMNVSTLELGDSALYLCASSLSWGEAGEQYFGPGTRLTVT.

This clonotype appeared many times. V gene TRBV28 combines with J gene TRBJ1-5; D is unresolved. This CDR3 is 14 amino acids long. Germline lookup yields CDR1 MDHEN and CDR2 SYDVKM. The V end lost 4 bases, the J end lost 0 bases, and 7 bases lay between the germline ends. The CDR3 DNA reads as TGTGCCAGCAGTTCAGGCTATAGCAATCAGCCCCAGCATTTT. Amino acids: CASSSGYSNQPQHF.